This TCR beta chain was documented in a study of shared clonotypes between healthy human individuals. Trimming left V 2 bases short and J 5 bases short, with 19 bases between. This CDR3 has 17 residues. Per the germline V gene, CDR1 is SGHVS and CDR2 is FQNEAQ. Assay used: immunoSEQ multiplex PCR; TCRdb lists only in-frame clones, some missing. The top ten clones hold less than 0.13% of a sample with hundreds of thousands of clones, roughly 95% of them seen once. Naive CD8 populations comprised CD45RO-negative cells positively selected for CCR7, excluding terminally differentiated effector memory CD45RA+ cells.

The sequence derives from a woman in her 30s in good health. The chain couples TRBV7-8 to TRBJ2-1; possibly TRBD2 for D (5 bases). Sequenced sample: naive CD8+ T cells sorted from blood. CDR3 nucleotides: TGTGCCAGCAGCTTAAGGTTCGGGGAGATGTGGAACAATGAGCAGTTCTTC. It translates to CASSLRFGEMWNNEQFF.